A single sample gave rise to the 2 T cell receptor beta chains below, sequenced in a study of blood T cell repertoires in COVID-19. Method: immunoSEQ multiplex PCR; TCRdb's copy keeps in-frame clones and lacks some. Counted here are more than 85,000 clones, 85% to 90% occurring once; the ten biggest clones make up approximately 1.1%. The source material was peripheral blood. These receptors originate from a human donor in a cohort sampled during active COVID-19.

The chain joins TRBV5-1 to TRBJ1-4; D is ambiguous. Trimming removed 1 base at V and 8 bases at J, with 15 bases between. The CDR3 sequence is 15 residues long. Germline lookup yields CDR1 SGHRS and CDR2 YFSETQ. The CDR3 sequence is CASSLSGRAGEKLFF. In nucleotides, the CDR3 is TGCGCCAGCAGCTTGAGCGGTCGCGCGGGGGAAAAACTGTTTTTT.

The chain combines TRBV28 with TRBJ1-1; the D is unclear. Germline CDR1 and CDR2: MDHEN and SYDVKM. Trimming pared 1 base from V and 4 bases from J, leaving 13 bases between. This CDR3 spans 15 amino acids. CDR3 residues: CASSLFRGSGTEAFF. In DNA form, the CDR3 reads TGTGCCAGCAGTTTATTTCGTGGGTCGGGCACTGAAGCTTTCTTT.